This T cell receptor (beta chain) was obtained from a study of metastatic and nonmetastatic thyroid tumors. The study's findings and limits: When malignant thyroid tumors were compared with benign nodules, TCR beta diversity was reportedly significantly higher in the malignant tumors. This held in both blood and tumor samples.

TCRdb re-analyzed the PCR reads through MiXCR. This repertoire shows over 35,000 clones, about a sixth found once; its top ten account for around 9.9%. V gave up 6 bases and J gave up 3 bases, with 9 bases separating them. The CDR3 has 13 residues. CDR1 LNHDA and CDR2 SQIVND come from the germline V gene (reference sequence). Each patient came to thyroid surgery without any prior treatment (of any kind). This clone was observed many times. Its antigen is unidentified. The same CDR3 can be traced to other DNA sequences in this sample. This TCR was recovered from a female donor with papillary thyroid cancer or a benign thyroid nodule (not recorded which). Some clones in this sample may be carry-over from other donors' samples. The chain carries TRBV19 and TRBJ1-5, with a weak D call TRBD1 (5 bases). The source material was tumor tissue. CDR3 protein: CASRRQTNQPQHF. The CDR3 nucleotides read TGTGCCAGTAGAAGACAGACCAATCAGCCCCAGCATTTT.